These 24 T cell receptor beta chains came from one sample sequenced in a study of T cells in narcolepsy. The data were produced by immunoSEQ multiplex PCR, yet TCRdb's version contains in-frame clones alone and is incomplete. The table lists 28,000 or so clones, approximately 86% of them singletons. Specimen: CD45RA- memory CD4+ T cells from PBMCs. These receptor sequences come from a human donor with narcolepsy.

The genes are TRBV6-1 and TRBJ2-7, with TRBD1 as a possible D gene (5 bases). The germline gives CDR1 MNHNS, CDR2 SASEGT. V lost 0 bases and J 6 bases, leaving 12 bases between the germline ends. The CDR3 length is 14 residues. The CDR3 nucleotides read TGTGCCAGCAGTGAAGCCAGGGCCCTGGGCGAGCAGTACGTC. This codes for CASSEARALGEQYV.

The genes are TRBV5-4 and TRBJ2-7; 15 bases fit TRBD2. Trimming cost V 4 bases and J 2 bases; bases outside gene matches: 7. Germline lookup yields CDR1 SGHNT and CDR2 YYREEE (reference sequence). CDR3 length: 17 amino acids. CDR3 bases: TGTGCCAGCAGCGACGGGACTAGCGGGGGGACCACCTACGAGCAGTACTTC. Translation gives CASSDGTSGGTTYEQYF.

The V gene is TRBV27, the J gene TRBJ1-1; D is uncertain. CDR1 and CDR2 (germline): MNHEY, SMNVEV (reference sequence). Trimming removed 5 bases from V and 1 base from J, with 8 bases in between. The CDR3 spans 13 residues. The CDR3 spells CASSLGSNTEAFF. The DNA of the CDR3 is TGTGCCAGCAGTCTGGGGTCGAACACTGAAGCTTTCTTT.

The chain carries TRBV13 and TRBJ2-3; the match to TRBD2 covers 8 bases. The CDR3 extends over 17 amino acids. J was trimmed by 7 bases and V by 0 bases; bases with no gene match: 12. Germline CDR1 PRHDT, CDR2 FYEKMQ (reference sequence). CDR3: CASSLGGGAFSEYTQYF. Here the CDR3 DNA reads TGTGCCAGCAGCTTAGGCGGGGGGGCCTTTTCCGAATATACGCAGTATTTT.

The rearrangement links TRBV7-8 to TRBJ2-7; D remains ambiguous. This CDR3 comprises 14 residues. Trimming took off 0 bases at V and 3 bases at J, with 9 bases between the two ends. In germline, CDR1 is SGHVS, CDR2 FQNEAQ. CDR3 sequence (DNA): TGTGCCAGCAGCTTAGCTCGACTGGTCTACGAGCAGTACTTC. Encoded protein: CASSLARLVYEQYF.

The V call is TRBV4-1, the J call TRBJ1-1; no clear D gene. This CDR3 is built from 14 residues. CDR1 MGHRA and CDR2 YSYEKL come from the germline V gene. V was clipped by 2 bases and J by 5 bases, with 12 bases between them. The CDR3 loop is CASSQRTEGTEAFF. CDR3 nucleotide sequence: TGCGCCAGCAGCCAAAGAACAGAAGGGACTGAAGCTTTCTTT.

V usage is TRBV27 and J usage is TRBJ1-1, with unresolved D. V was clipped by 2 bases and J by 11 bases, with 15 bases between them. Germline CDR1 is MNHEY and CDR2 is SMNVEV (reference sequence). This CDR3 has 13 amino acids. CDR3 sequence: CASSLRGSLSAFF. The CDR3 region has the DNA TGTGCCAGCAGTTTACGGGGTAGTTTGTCTGCTTTCTTT.

The chain uses TRBV5-1 and TRBJ2-1; 8 nucleotides match TRBD2. J gave up 8 bases and V 0 bases, and 7 bases lay outside the gene matches. This CDR3 comprises 15 residues. Germline-derived CDR1 and CDR2 are SGHRS and YFSETQ. CDR3 nucleotides: TGCGCCAGCAGCTTGGGTAGCGGGGTACGCGATGAGCAGTTCTTC. It codes for CASSLGSGVRDEQFF.

The J gene is TRBJ2-7, the V gene TRBV2; a weak D match, TRBD1 (6 bases). Germline loops: CDR1 SNHLY, CDR2 FYNNEI. There are 14 residues in the CDR3. Trimming stripped 7 bases from V and 6 bases from J, with 19 bases between. CDR3 bases: TGTGCCAGCAACCATTATGCCGGGACAAGCGAGCAGTACTTC. It is translated as CASNHYAGTSEQYF.

The chain carries TRBV6-5 and TRBJ1-6, with D unclear. The CDR3 runs 13 residues. V shed 1 base and J shed 11 bases, with 9 bases lying between them. CDR1 and CDR2 (germline): MNHEY, SVGAGI. The CDR3 region is CASSYFASPPLHF. DNA for the CDR3: TGTGCCAGCAGTTACTTCGCAAGCCCACCCCTCCACTTT.

V usage is TRBV5-1 and J usage is TRBJ1-1, with 10 bases that match TRBD1. CDR1 is SGHRS and CDR2 is YFSETQ in the germline V gene. The CDR3 totals 15 residues. The junction had 6 bases not matched to a gene; V was cut back by 3 bases and J by 4 bases. This CDR3 is CASSWGTGDGTEAFF. For the CDR3, the DNA is TGCGCCAGCAGCTGGGGGACAGGGGACGGCACTGAAGCTTTCTTT. The full variable domain, rest sourced from reference TRBV5-1 and TRBJ1-1, is KAGVTQTPRYLIKTRGQQVTLSCSPISGHRSVSWYQQTPGQGLQFLFEYFSETQRNKGNFPGRFSGRQFSNSRSEMNVSTLELGDSALYLCASSWGTGDGTEAFFGQGTRLTVV.

This clone occurred once. The CDR3 DNA reads TGCGCCAGCAGCCCCCCCAGGGAGGGCCCCTACGAGCAGTACTTC. Protein: CASSPPREGPYEQYF. The chain is built from TRBV5-1 and TRBJ2-7, with 7 bases that match TRBD2. Germline loops: CDR1 SGHRS, CDR2 YFSETQ. There are 15 residues in the CDR3. V shed 4 bases and J 2 bases; nucleotides not matched to a gene: 9.

The chain couples TRBV28 to TRBJ2-4; the D is unclear. CDR1 MDHEN and CDR2 SYDVKM come from the germline V gene. The CDR3 is 13 residues long. With 2 bases removed from V and 8 bases from J, the gap between germline ends came to 10 bases. DNA for the CDR3: TGTGCCAGCAGTTTAGAAGGTGACCACATTCAGTACTTC. Translated, it gives CASSLEGDHIQYF.

This chain joins TRBV12-5 and TRBJ1-3; D gene unclear. The CDR3 spans 17 residues. V was shortened by 0 bases and J by 0 bases, with 12 bases between the two germline ends. CDR1 is LGHNT, CDR2 FRNRAP, per germline. The CDR3: CASGLVHRTPSGNTIYF. CDR3 bases: TGTGCTAGTGGTTTGGTACACCGGACCCCCTCTGGAAACACCATATATTTT.

This clone has more than one count but fewer than ten. This chain joins TRBV6-6 and TRBJ1-3, with D perhaps TRBD1 (6 bases). The CDR3 length is 15 residues. The germline V gene has CDR1 MNHNY and CDR2 SVGAGI (reference sequence). In DNA, the CDR3 is TGTGCTTCGACAGCGGGGGCCCTCTCTGGAAACACCATATATTTT. Translated: CASTAGALSGNTIYF.

This clone was observed a single time. This chain links TRBV18 with TRBJ2-3; D possibly corresponds to TRBD2 (5 bases). The CDR3 has 15 residues. V was clipped by 0 bases and J by 3 bases, with 10 bases between them. Germline CDR1 KGHSH, CDR2 LQKENI. The CDR3 coding sequence is TGTGCCAGCTCACCACCGGCTGTAGCGACAGATACGCAGTATTTT. Protein sequence: CASSPPAVATDTQYF.

The chain recombines TRBV5-1 with TRBJ1-1; TRBD1 agrees at 9 bases. The germline V gene encodes CDR1 SGHRS and CDR2 YFSETQ. CDR3 length equals 18 residues. V lost 6 bases, J lost 4 bases, and 19 bases stayed unmatched. DNA for the CDR3: TGCGCCAGCAAAGGTGGTTGGGGGACAGGGAAGTCTAGCACTGAAGCTTTCTTT. Translation: CASKGGWGTGKSSTEAFF.

This rearrangement joins TRBV19 to TRBJ1-2, with a possible D match to TRBD1 (5 bases). Per the germline V gene, CDR1 is LNHDA and CDR2 is SQIVND (reference sequence). Trimming removed 1 base from V and 4 bases from J, with 10 bases in between. This CDR3 is 14 amino acids long. The CDR3 region is CASSIVGAGYGYTF. Written as DNA, the CDR3 is TGTGCCAGTAGTATAGTCGGGGCGGGCTATGGCTACACCTTC.

The CDR3 loop is CASKRADNTGELFF. CDR3 in DNA: TGCGCCAGCAAAAGGGCAGATAACACCGGGGAGCTGTTTTTT. V and J are TRBV10-2 and TRBJ2-2; D remains ambiguous. The CDR3 is 14 residues long. Germline assignment: CDR1 WSHSY and CDR2 SAAADI. Trimming left V 7 bases short and J 2 bases short, with 11 bases between.

The rearrangement links TRBV5-4 to TRBJ2-1, with D hard to call. V was clipped by 0 bases and J by 1 base, with 5 bases between them. The CDR3 loop spans 14 amino acids. Germline V lookup: CDR1 SGHNT, CDR2 YYREEE (reference sequence). The CDR3 DNA sequence: TGTGCCAGCAGCTTGGGCTGGTCCTACAATGAGCAGTTCTTC. Translated, it gives CASSLGWSYNEQFF.

This clone was seen once. Within the sample, other DNA sequences also encode this same CDR3. V gene TRBV27 combines with J gene TRBJ1-5; no definite D call. The length of the CDR3 is 15 residues. Germline CDR1 is MNHEY and CDR2 is SMNVEV (reference sequence). V shed 3 bases and J shed 5 bases, with 14 bases lying between them. DNA for the CDR3: TGTGCCAGCAGTTTGGACGGGAGGAGCTATCAGCCCCAGCATTTT. Protein: CASSLDGRSYQPQHF.

V is TRBV5-1 and J is TRBJ2-3; 12 bases fit TRBD2. CDR1 is SGHRS, CDR2 YFSETQ, per germline. CDR3 length: 16 amino acids. The trim removed 3 bases at V and 0 bases at J, leaving 2 bases unmatched. CDR3 protein: CASSSGLAGSTDTQYF. The DNA for the CDR3 is TGCGCCAGCAGCTCCGGACTAGCGGGGAGCACAGATACGCAGTATTTT.

The chain employs TRBV19 and TRBJ1-2, with TRBD1 matching over 7 bases. From germline, CDR1 is LNHDA and CDR2 SQIVND (reference sequence). The CDR3 runs 17 residues. J lost 2 bases, V lost 8 bases, and 17 bases had no gene match. The CDR3 DNA reads TGTGCCAGTCGAGCTCCTAGGGGGACAGAAGAGAACTATGGCTACACCTTC. Translation gives CASRAPRGTEENYGYTF.

The CDR3 DNA follows: TGTGCCAGTAGTAAGGCGCGCAGCACAGATACGCAGTATTTT. The encoded protein is CASSKARSTDTQYF. The chain joins TRBV19 to TRBJ2-3, with D unclear. From germline, CDR1 is LNHDA and CDR2 SQIVND (reference sequence). V was clipped by 4 bases and J by 0 bases, with 8 bases between them. The CDR3 loop spans 14 amino acids.